This T cell receptor beta chain was sequenced in a study of metastatic and nonmetastatic thyroid tumors. Overall study context: It was across blood and tumor or nodule tissue from malignant and benign thyroid patients that repertoires were compared. Study results and caveats: For both blood and tumor, malignant thyroid tumors reportedly showed significantly higher TCR beta diversity than benign nodules did.

The junction had 10 bases not matched to a gene; V was cut back by 5 bases and J by 9 bases. The CDR3 is made up of 15 amino acids. CDR1 is LNHDA, CDR2 SQIVND, per germline (reference sequence). A few counts support this clone. The antigen is unknown. Patients underwent thyroid surgery, and none had received any treatment before it. Methods used by the authors: The study took CDR3 differences across clinicopathological groups and made a distant-metastasis classifier for papillary thyroid cancer from them. TCRdb called clones again from the PCR reads with MiXCR. These V and J calls are TCRdb output, not the study's own analysis. Seen here are some 27,000 clones, 3.5% to 4% observed once, and the top ten hold about 3.2%.

This TCR derives from a male donor with papillary thyroid cancer or a benign thyroid nodule (not recorded which). Some clones in this sample may be carry-over from other donors' samples. Material: blood. The chain carries TRBV19 and TRBJ2-1, with 10 bases matching TRBD2. In nucleotides, the CDR3 is TGTGCCAGTAGTGTTCCGGGACTAGCGTCGAGTGAGCAGTTCTTC. Translation gives CASSVPGLASSEQFF.